The 13 T cell receptor beta chains listed next were all sequenced from one sample in a study of blood T cell repertoires in COVID-19. Sequencing was performed with immunoSEQ multiplex PCR; in TCRdb, only in-frame clones are kept and a portion is missing. This sample has about 99,000 clones, with 89% found just once. The sample consisted of peripheral blood. These receptor sequences come from a woman aged 60-75 years with acute or convalescent COVID-19.

The gene calls are TRBV7-6 and TRBJ2-4; 7 nucleotides match TRBD2. V lost 0 bases, J lost 7 bases, and 3 bases stayed unmatched. From germline, CDR1 is SGHVS and CDR2 FNYEAQ. The CDR3 is made up of 14 amino acids. The CDR3 here is CASSLARAGNIQYF. The CDR3 DNA reads TGTGCCAGCAGCTTAGCGCGAGCGGGGAACATTCAGTACTTC.

The V and J genes are TRBV4-2 and TRBJ2-2, with D possibly being TRBD1 (5 bases). From germline, CDR1 is LGHNA and CDR2 YNFKEQ. The CDR3 has 12 amino acids. V dropped 9 bases and J dropped 5 bases, with 10 bases sitting between them. Here the CDR3 reads CASSRVTGELFF. CDR3 nucleotides: TGTGCCAGTTCCAGGGTTACCGGGGAGCTGTTTTTT.

This sequence joins TRBV3-1 (or the pseudogene TRBV3-2) and TRBJ1-1; D is ambiguous. V lost 2 bases and J lost 1, with 11 bases in between. Germline V gene sequence: CDR1 LGHDT, CDR2 YNNKEL (reference sequence). CDR3 length equals 15 residues. CDR3 in DNA: TGTGCCAGCAGCCAAACCCCTCTCGGGAACACTGAAGCTTTCTTT. Protein sequence: CASSQTPLGNTEAFF.

The V call is TRBV5-1, the J call TRBJ1-1, with TRBD1 matching 12 bases. V shed 3 bases, J shed 6 bases, and the junction held 12 bases outside the gene matches. The V gene's germline CDR1 is SGHRS and CDR2 YFSETQ. This CDR3 spans 17 amino acids. This chain's CDR3 is CASSWDPGQGASAEAFF. CDR3 sequence (DNA): TGCGCCAGCAGCTGGGATCCGGGACAGGGGGCTTCGGCTGAAGCTTTCTTT.

The chain recombines TRBV13 with TRBJ2-3; D may be TRBD2 (6 bases). Germline V gives CDR1 PRHDT, CDR2 FYEKMQ (reference sequence). V lost 2 bases to trimming and J lost 0 bases, with 15 bases between them. The CDR3 covers 17 residues. DNA of the CDR3: TGTGCCAGCAGCTTAAGACCGGGAGCTCCCAGCACAGATACGCAGTATTTT. As protein: CASSLRPGAPSTDTQYF.

This clone was recorded a few times. The V call is TRBV7-9, the J call TRBJ2-3; 9 bases line up with TRBD2. V lost 5 bases, J lost 6 bases, and 9 bases stayed unmatched. Germline CDR1 SEHNR, CDR2 FQNEAQ (reference sequence). The CDR3 spans 15 residues. The CDR3 protein is CASSQAGGVLDTQYF. The CDR3 DNA reads TGTGCCAGCAGCCAAGCGGGGGGAGTTCTGGATACGCAGTATTTT.

The CDR3, as DNA: TGTGCCAGCAAGGGACAGCGGGAGCAGTACTTC. Translating it yields CASKGQREQYF. The chain recombines TRBV28 with TRBJ2-7; 7 bases line up with TRBD1. Per the germline V gene, CDR1 is MDHEN and CDR2 is SYDVKM. V lost 7 bases, J lost 7 bases, and 4 bases stayed unmatched. This CDR3 contains 11 residues.

CDR3 sequence (DNA): TGTGCCAGCAGCTACCGGGGACAGGTGGCTGGCTACACCTTC. Translated, it gives CASSYRGQVAGYTF. V is TRBV5-4 and J is TRBJ1-2; 8 nucleotides match TRBD1. CDR1 SGHNT and CDR2 YYREEE come from the germline V gene (reference sequence). The J segment lost 7 bases and the V segment lost 3 bases, leaving 8 bases of the junction unmatched. The CDR3 is 14 amino acids.

This chain links TRBV27 with TRBJ2-1; 11 bases are a match to TRBD2. Germline lookup yields CDR1 MNHEY and CDR2 SMNVEV (reference sequence). Germline trimming cut 4 bases from V and 5 bases from J; bases unmatched to any gene: 4. CDR3 length equals 15 residues. The CDR3 region is CASSSLAGGNNEQFF. The CDR3, as DNA: TGTGCCAGCAGTTCCCTAGCGGGAGGCAACAATGAGCAGTTCTTC.

The V call is TRBV6-4, the J call TRBJ1-3; no clear D gene. The germline gives CDR1 MRHNA, CDR2 SNTAGT. Trimming took off 0 bases at V and 4 bases at J, with 13 bases between the two ends. This CDR3 has 16 amino acids. CDR3 loop: CASSDSTLPRGNTIYF. The CDR3 bases are TGTGCCAGCAGTGACTCAACTCTACCGAGGGGAAACACCATATATTTT.

This chain joins TRBV5-5 and TRBJ2-5, with a tentative D call TRBD2 (6 bases). V dropped 4 bases and J dropped 1 base, with 8 bases sitting between them. This CDR3 spans 13 amino acids. In germline, CDR1 is SGHKS, CDR2 YYEKEE (reference sequence). In DNA, the CDR3 is TGTGCCAGCAGCCCGGGAGTCCAAGAGACCCAGTACTTC. Translated: CASSPGVQETQYF.

This chain links TRBV28 with TRBJ1-2; D is unclear. The germline V gene encodes CDR1 MDHEN and CDR2 SYDVKM. This CDR3 is built from 14 residues. Trimming stripped 3 bases from V and 4 bases from J, with 12 bases between. CDR3 in amino acids: CASSLPQVSYGYTF. The DNA for the CDR3 is TGTGCCAGCAGTTTGCCTCAGGTTAGCTATGGCTACACCTTC.

The rearrangement links TRBV27 to TRBJ1-5; D perhaps matches TRBD1 (5 bases). The CDR3 has 15 residues. Trimming removed 7 bases at V and 0 bases at J, with 13 bases between. Germline loops: CDR1 MNHEY, CDR2 SMNVEV (reference sequence). CDR3 coding DNA: TGTGCCAGCAAGGGAGGGGCCTTTAGCAATCAGCCCCAGCATTTT. Translation: CASKGGAFSNQPQHF.